Following are 19 T cell receptor beta chains from one sample sequenced in a study of cytomegalovirus exposure and HLA in healthy donors. It was with 60 Vbeta and 13 Jbeta primers that the PCR ran. Repertoires were generated with immunoSEQ multiplex PCR, while TCRdb's copy carries only in-frame clones and drops some. Seen here are fewer than 130,000 clones, around 80% observed once, and the top ten hold about 3.1%. The sample was PBMCs. The source of these receptors is a middle-aged woman in good health and CMV-seronegative.

V gene TRBV27 combines with J gene TRBJ1-5; D uncertain. Deletions cut 0 bases from V and 3 bases from J, with 15 bases between. Germline values: CDR1 MNHEY, CDR2 SMNVEV (reference sequence). This CDR3 has 17 residues. For the CDR3, the DNA is TGTGCCAGCAGTTTATCGAGGGAGGGAACTTCCAATCAGCCCCAGCATTTT. The encoded protein is CASSLSREGTSNQPQHF.

The gene calls are TRBV11-3 and TRBJ2-3, with TRBD2 matching over 14 bases. From germline, CDR1 is SGHNT and CDR2 YENEEA. V gave up 3 bases and J gave up 2 bases; unmatched junction bases: 4. The CDR3 runs to 17 residues. CDR3 amino acids: CASSFLGLAGATDTQYF. CDR3 DNA: TGTGCCAGCAGCTTCCTGGGACTAGCGGGAGCCACAGATACGCAGTATTTT. Full variable domain (remainder filled in from reference TRBV11-3 and TRBJ2-3): EAGVVQSPRYKIIEKKQPVAFWCNPISGHNTLYWYLQNLGQGPELLIRYENEEAVDDSQLPKDRFSAERLKGVDSTLKIQPAELGDSAVYLCASSFLGLAGATDTQYFGPGTRLTVL.

V and J are TRBV9 and TRBJ1-1; 11 bases line up with TRBD1. The CDR3 covers 15 residues. The germline V gene has CDR1 SGDLS and CDR2 YYNGEE. With V trimmed by 1 base and J by 4 bases, 3 bases remained unmatched. This chain's CDR3 is CASSVSGTGGTEAFF. CDR3 DNA sequence: TGTGCCAGCAGCGTATCCGGGACAGGGGGCACTGAAGCTTTCTTT.

The V and J genes are TRBV5-6 and TRBJ1-5, with D maybe TRBD1 (5 bases). This CDR3 is built from 13 residues. Per the germline V gene, CDR1 is SGHDT and CDR2 is YYEEEE. Trimming left V 5 bases short and J 5 bases short, with 11 bases between. CDR3 bases: TGTGCCAGCAGTGAGCAAGGGGATCAGCCCCAGCATTTT. Protein: CASSEQGDQPQHF.

The rearrangement joins TRBV30 to TRBJ1-1, with TRBD1 as a possible D gene (5 bases). The V and J ends lost 2 bases and 5 bases respectively, with 12 bases between them. CDR1 is GTSNPN, CDR2 SVGIG, per germline (reference sequence). This CDR3 spans 13 amino acids. The CDR3 DNA reads TGTGCCTGGAGTCTAGGGGCTGGGACTGAAGCTTTCTTT. As protein: CAWSLGAGTEAFF.

The chain links TRBV28 to TRBJ1-3, with 7 bases fitting TRBD1. V lost 4 bases, J lost 6 bases, and 6 bases stayed unmatched. This CDR3 contains 14 residues. Germline loops: CDR1 MDHEN, CDR2 SYDVKM. The CDR3 DNA follows: TGTGCCAGCAGTTCCTCCGACAGGGCAAACACCATATATTTT. This translates into CASSSSDRANTIYF.

The gene calls are TRBV7-2 and TRBJ2-2; D is possibly TRBD2 (7 bases). CDR1 is SGHTA and CDR2 is FQGNSA in the germline V gene. This CDR3 comprises 15 residues. V was trimmed by 1 base and J by 9 bases, leaving 15 bases between them. The CDR3 DNA sequence: TGTGCCAGCAGCTTAGGAGGAGAGGGGGGGCGGGAGCTGTTTTTT. It codes for CASSLGGEGGRELFF.

The rearrangement links TRBV2 to TRBJ2-3, with D tentatively TRBD1 (5 bases). The CDR3 has 13 residues. The germline V gene has CDR1 SNHLY and CDR2 FYNNEI. The V end was cut by 10 bases, the J end by 2 bases, with 13 bases between. This CDR3 is CATAGQLTDTQYF. The CDR3 DNA reads TGTGCCACAGCAGGACAACTCACAGATACGCAGTATTTT.

The chain links TRBV7-8 to TRBJ2-1, with 7 bases that match TRBD2. CDR1 and CDR2 from the germline V gene are SGHVS and FQNEAQ. The CDR3 length is 19 residues. V dropped 2 bases and J dropped 2; count of bases not matched to a gene: 15. The CDR3 sequence: CASSLSILRRTRAYNEQFF. The CDR3, as DNA: TGTGCCAGCAGCTTATCTATTTTACGTCGGACTAGGGCCTACAATGAGCAGTTCTTC. Supplemented by reference TRBV7-8 and TRBJ2-1, the full variable domain reads GAGVSQSPRYKVAKRGQDVALRCDPISGHVSLFWYQQALGQGPEFLTYFQNEAQLDKSGLPSDRFFAERPEGSVSTLKIQRTQQEDSAVYLCASSLSILRRTRAYNEQFFGPGTRLTVL.

The V gene is TRBV7-9, the J gene TRBJ1-1; no firm D call. Germline V gene sequence: CDR1 SEHNR, CDR2 FQNEAQ (reference sequence). The CDR3 has 15 amino acids. The V and J ends lost 2 bases and 0 bases respectively, with 10 bases between them. CDR3 nucleotides: TGTGCCAGCAGCTTACCCCGAGGGATGAACACTGAAGCTTTCTTT. The encoded protein is CASSLPRGMNTEAFF.

The genes are TRBV20-1 and TRBJ2-1; D call uncertain. CDR1 is DFQATT and CDR2 is SNEGSKA in the germline V gene (reference sequence). The germline V and J ends were trimmed by 4 bases and 10 bases, with 8 bases remaining between them. There are 10 residues in the CDR3. The CDR3: CSATKKEQFF. The CDR3 DNA reads as TGCAGTGCTACTAAGAAAGAGCAGTTCTTC.

This chain connects TRBV2 to TRBJ1-5, with TRBD1 identical over 8 bases. This CDR3 contains 17 residues. V dropped 4 bases and J dropped 7; count of bases not matched to a gene: 15. Germline assignment: CDR1 SNHLY and CDR2 FYNNEI. CDR3 in amino acids: CASSVGQGAVGGQPQHF. The CDR3 bases are TGTGCCAGCAGTGTAGGGCAGGGGGCGGTTGGGGGACAGCCCCAGCATTTT.

V usage is TRBV29-1 and J usage is TRBJ2-3, with D possibly being TRBD2 (6 bases). V lost 3 bases to trimming and J lost 5 bases, with 15 bases between them. Germline assignment: CDR1 SQVTM and CDR2 ANQGSEA. The CDR3 extends over 14 amino acids. The chain's CDR3 is CSVDDRDSGDTQYF. The CDR3 region has the DNA TGCAGCGTTGATGATCGGGACTCCGGAGATACGCAGTATTTT.

The chain joins TRBV5-1 to TRBJ1-1; unclear D gene. This CDR3 spans 14 amino acids. CDR1 SGHRS and CDR2 YFSETQ come from the germline V gene. The V gene lost 2 bases and the J gene lost 0 bases, with 8 bases spanning the gap. The chain's CDR3 is CASSLTVMNTEAFF. The CDR3 bases are TGCGCCAGCAGCTTAACGGTGATGAACACTGAAGCTTTCTTT.

The chain combines TRBV4-3 with TRBJ2-1, with D tentatively TRBD2 (5 bases). In germline, CDR1 is LGHNA, CDR2 YSLEER. This CDR3 spans 14 amino acids. Trimming cost V 2 bases and J 5 bases, with 10 bases left between them. Written as DNA, the CDR3 is TGCGCCAGCAGCCAACGAACGGGGAACAATGAGCAGTTCTTC. It specifies CASSQRTGNNEQFF.

This clone was seen a single time. The J gene is TRBJ1-2, the V gene TRBV28, with 10 bases aligning to TRBD1. The length of the CDR3 is 14 residues. After removal of 5 bases from V and 4 bases from J, the junction contained 4 bases not matched to a gene. In germline, CDR1 is MDHEN, CDR2 SYDVKM. The CDR3 loop reads CASSRTGGTYGYTF. Written as DNA, the CDR3 is TGTGCCAGCAGTAGGACAGGGGGTACCTATGGCTACACCTTC.

This sequence joins TRBV5-4 and TRBJ1-5; weak D call: TRBD1 (5 bases). The length of the CDR3 is 14 residues. Germline-derived CDR1 and CDR2 are SGHNT and YYREEE (reference sequence). V was clipped by 4 bases and J by 5 bases, with 13 bases between them. CDR3 nucleotides: TGTGCCAGCAGCAAAGCGGGAGGGGATCAGCCCCAGCATTTT. It is translated as CASSKAGGDQPQHF.

The chain has TRBV5-1 and TRBJ2-3; 8 bases match TRBD1. Germline CDR1 is SGHRS and CDR2 is YFSETQ. The CDR3 is 14 amino acids. V lost 4 bases to trimming and J lost 1 base; unmatched junction nucleotides: 2. The CDR3 spells CASSMDRGTDTQYF. The CDR3 DNA sequence: TGCGCCAGCAGCATGGACAGGGGCACAGATACGCAGTATTTT.

This clone was observed a handful of times. The rearrangement uses TRBV5-5 and TRBJ1-2, with TRBD1 matching over 8 bases. The CDR3 is 15 amino acids. The V and J ends lost 4 bases and 4 bases, in that order; junction bases with no gene match: 9. Germline values: CDR1 SGHKS, CDR2 YYEKEE (reference sequence). CDR3 sequence (DNA): TGTGCCAGCAGCCCACCGACAGGGGTGGGCTATGGCTACACCTTC. This encodes CASSPPTGVGYGYTF.